The 13 T cell receptor beta chains below come from one sample, sequenced in a study of blood T cell repertoires in COVID-19. Sequencing was performed with immunoSEQ multiplex PCR; in TCRdb, only in-frame clones are kept and a portion is missing. The data hold approximately 300,000 clones, with around 84% observed a single time. Input material: PBMCs or T cells enriched from blood (not recorded which). These receptors were obtained from a man in his thirties or forties who had recovered from COVID-19.

The V gene is TRBV3-1 (or the pseudogene TRBV3-2), the J gene TRBJ2-4, with D hard to call. The V end was cut by 1 base, the J end by 0 bases, with 10 bases between. CDR3 length: 16 residues. Germline V gives CDR1 LGHDT, CDR2 YNNKEL (reference sequence). CDR3 loop: CASSQVHTLAKNIQYF. The CDR3 nucleotides are TGTGCCAGCAGCCAAGTTCACACCCTAGCCAAAAACATTCAGTACTTC.

Only a few counts were recorded for this clone. The chain links TRBV5-1 to TRBJ2-2, with 12 bases identical to TRBD2. CDR1 is SGHRS, CDR2 YFSETQ, per germline. The CDR3 sequence is 16 residues long. Trimming took 4 bases from V and 6 from J; bases not matched to a gene: 7. CDR3 coding DNA: TGCGCCAGCAGCCCAACTAGCGGGAGGAGGGCCGGGGAGCTGTTTTTT. Translated: CASSPTSGRRAGELFF.

The chain joins TRBV6-5 to TRBJ1-1; 7 bases are shared with TRBD1. From germline, CDR1 is MNHEY and CDR2 SVGAGI. This CDR3 region has 13 residues. J gave up 7 bases and V 0 bases, and 2 bases lay outside the gene matches. CDR3 in amino acids: CASSYSAGGEAFF. CDR3 nucleotide sequence: TGTGCCAGCAGTTACTCGGCAGGGGGTGAAGCTTTCTTT.

V usage is TRBV5-6 and J usage is TRBJ1-1; D gene ambiguous. The V and J ends lost 9 bases and 1 base respectively, with 16 bases between them. Looked up from germline, CDR1 is SGHDT and CDR2 is YYEEEE. This CDR3 has 14 amino acids. Written as DNA, the CDR3 is TGTGCCACGTATCAATGGGGAGGGAACACTGAAGCTTTCTTT. Residues: CATYQWGGNTEAFF.

The genes are TRBV5-8 and TRBJ1-1; no clear D. V was trimmed by 7 bases and J by 0 bases, leaving 13 bases between them. Per the germline V gene, CDR1 is SGHTS and CDR2 is YDEGEE. This CDR3 has 14 residues. The CDR3 coding sequence is TGTGCCAGCGCGGAAGAGCAGATGAACACTGAAGCTTTCTTT. Its protein is CASAEEQMNTEAFF.

The DNA of the CDR3 is TGCGCCAGCCGCCGTACAGGCAGGGAGGGCTATGGCTACACCTTC. It translates to CASRRTGREGYGYTF. The chain joins TRBV4-1 to TRBJ1-2; D is perhaps TRBD1 (5 bases). The germline V and J ends were trimmed by 8 bases and 4 bases, with 20 bases remaining between them. The CDR3 length is 15 residues. Germline CDR1 is MGHRA and CDR2 is YSYEKL.

V usage is TRBV19 and J usage is TRBJ2-1; 10 nucleotides match TRBD2. Germline CDR1 and CDR2: LNHDA and SQIVND (reference sequence). The CDR3 runs to 15 residues. V shed 7 bases, J shed 0 bases, and the junction held 3 bases outside the gene matches. CDR3 amino acids: CASNPSGSSYNEQFF. The CDR3 DNA reads TGTGCCAGTAATCCTAGCGGGAGCTCCTACAATGAGCAGTTCTTC. The full variable domain, rest sourced from reference TRBV19 and TRBJ2-1, is DGGITQSPKYLFRKEGQNVTLSCEQNLNHDAMYWYRQDPGQGLRLIYYSQIVNDFQKGDIAEGYSVSREKKESFPLTVTSAQKNPTAFYLCASNPSGSSYNEQFFGPGTRLTVL.

The gene calls are TRBV27 and TRBJ1-1, with TRBD1 matching 7 bases. The J segment lost 7 bases and the V segment lost 0 bases, leaving 2 bases of the junction unmatched. Germline values: CDR1 MNHEY, CDR2 SMNVEV (reference sequence). The CDR3 is 13 amino acids. This CDR3 reads CASSLSGQSEAFF. As DNA, the CDR3 is TGTGCCAGCAGTTTATCGGGACAGAGTGAAGCTTTCTTT.

CDR3 sequence reads: CASSRGLAGGLSGANVLTF. The DNA for the CDR3 is TGCGCCAGCAGCCGGGGACTAGCGGGGGGGCTCTCTGGGGCCAACGTCCTGACTTTC. The chain joins TRBV5-1 to TRBJ2-6; 16 nucleotides match TRBD2. Losses at the gene ends were 4 bases for V and 0 bases for J; bases not matched to a gene: 4. The CDR3 spans 19 residues. Germline V gene data show CDR1 as SGHRS and CDR2 as YFSETQ.

This chain connects TRBV5-8 to TRBJ1-1, with TRBD1 as a possible D gene (6 bases). The germline V and J ends were trimmed by 4 bases and 6 bases, with 16 bases remaining between them. The length of the CDR3 is 14 residues. CDR1 is SGHTS and CDR2 is YDEGEE in the germline V gene. CDR3 coding DNA: TGTGCCAGCAGCATCCAGGGGCGTCGTTCTGAAGCTTTCTTT. Its translation is CASSIQGRRSEAFF.

The CDR3 DNA follows: TGCGCCAGCAGTCCCACCCTACGGGGGAACTCTAGCACAGATACGCAGTATTTT. Translation gives CASSPTLRGNSSTDTQYF. V is TRBV4-1 and J is TRBJ2-3, with TRBD2 as a possible D gene (6 bases). The V end was cut by 6 bases, the J end by 0 bases, with 22 bases between. Germline V gene sequence: CDR1 MGHRA, CDR2 YSYEKL. The CDR3 consists of 18 residues.

Only one count was recorded for this clone. This chain connects TRBV11-2 to TRBJ2-1; D gene unclear. From germline, CDR1 is SGHAT and CDR2 FQNNGV. V lost 0 bases and J 14 bases, leaving 11 bases between the germline ends. This CDR3 is built from 12 residues. CDR3 residues: CASSLDPISEFF. The CDR3 bases are TGTGCCAGCAGCTTAGACCCCATCAGTGAGTTCTTC.

V gene TRBV13 combines with J gene TRBJ1-4, with 9 positions matching TRBD1. CDR3 length: 15 amino acids. Germline lookup yields CDR1 PRHDT and CDR2 FYEKMQ (reference sequence). V was pared by 3 bases and J by 7 bases, with 6 bases of the junction left unmatched. The CDR3 is CASSLGETGGEKLFF. CDR3 DNA: TGTGCCAGCAGCTTGGGTGAGACAGGGGGTGAAAAACTGTTTTTT.